This is a list of T cell receptor beta chains from one sample in a study of Ad26.COV2.S vaccination and SARS-CoV-2 variants. Clones were sequenced by immunoSEQ multiplex PCR, and TCRdb holds only the in-frame ones, with some missing. The profile shows under 550,000 clones, approximately 90% of them singletons. The material sequenced was peripheral blood, taken in a trial of Ad26.COV2.S vaccine versus placebo. The source is a person aged 18-65 years who received the Ad26.COV2.S COVID-19 vaccine or a placebo. The CDR3 runs from the conserved cysteine through the conserved F or W.

v_gene	j_gene	CDR3aa
TRBV3-1/TRBV3-2	TRBJ2-7	CASSQSPTSYEQYF
TRBV28	TRBJ1-4	CASGNQGAVNEKLFF
TRBV7-9	TRBJ1-3	CASSLDRNTIYF
TRBV24-1	TRBJ2-1	CATSRPGLSYNEQFF
TRBV3-1/TRBV3-2	TRBJ1-4	CASKGGQANEKLFF
TRBV6-6	TRBJ1-1	CASRTQLNTEAFF
TRBV9	TRBJ2-3	CASSAPIGPASTDTQYF
TRBV18	TRBJ1-2	CASSPRDSGNYGYTF
TRBV6-5	TRBJ1-3	CASKRDNTIYF
TRBV27	TRBJ2-1	CASSRSGGNSYNEQFF
TRBV5-8	TRBJ1-3	CASSYTTAFSGNTIYF
TRBV25-1	TRBJ2-5	CASSGTGGFRETQYF
TRBV15	TRBJ2-5	CATRTSGRIGDQYF
TRBV7-2	TRBJ2-7	CASSVRSGGGTDFYEQYF
TRBV4-2	TRBJ2-6	CASSQVASRGYGSGANVLTF
TRBV11-2	TRBJ1-2	CASSPSYNYGYTF
TRBV2	TRBJ2-4	CASRIGLAAKNIQYF
TRBV3-1/TRBV3-2	TRBJ2-7	CASSQGNTVYEQYF
TRBV6-1	TRBJ2-2	CASSVGKASNTGELFF
TRBV7-2	TRBJ1-3	CASSQNRVPIYF
TRBV5-6	TRBJ2-5	CASSLEPGVSETQYF
TRBV4-3	TRBJ1-4	CASSPTTGGMREKLFF
TRBV7-2	TRBJ2-2	CASSLAGGPQTGELFF
TRBV10-3	TRBJ2-2	CAISGLAGGARTGELFF
TRBV7-2	TRBJ2-4	CASSLDRTGKNIQYF
TRBV3-1/TRBV3-2	TRBJ2-1	CASSQEGGPPANEQFF
TRBV9	TRBJ2-7	CASSVHPLGEQYF
TRBV7-3	TRBJ2-5	CASSRDRGETQYF
TRBV27	TRBJ1-1	CASSFGGAEAFF
TRBV5-5	TRBJ2-5	CASSLWAEETQYF
TRBV12-3/TRBV12-4	TRBJ2-7	CASSYLHEQYF
TRBV10-3	TRBJ1-4	CAISESISEANEKLFF
TRBV6-2/TRBV6-3	TRBJ2-3	CASSYGQSDTDTQYF
TRBV5-1	TRBJ1-5	CASRTGVNSNQPQHF